The rows below give T cell receptor beta chains drawn from one sample of a study of T-cell reconstitution after alpha-beta-depleted transplantation in children. TCRdb re-derived calls from the PCR reads in MiXCR, one entry per CDR3 protein. The sample has approximately 630,000 distinct CDR3 sequences, over 10% seen once; the top ten hold 0.79%. The sequences come from PBMCs, collected before TCRalphabeta/CD19-depleted stem cell transplant. The receptors were sampled from a girl aged 2 to 9 with congenital amegakaryocytic thrombocytopenia, due to receive a stem cell transplant. Both conserved end residues are part of each CDR3. D genes are given only for firm matches. Only part of the rows carry a size: once, few, many, or a class if the clone is expanded.

clone_size	d_call	v_call	cdr3_length	j_call	cdr3_aa	cdr3_nt
many	TRBD2	TRBV5-1	15	TRBJ2-1	CASSLSSGSNSEQFF	TGCGCCAGCAGCCTCTCTAGCGGGAGTAACAGTGAGCAGTTCTTC
few	-	TRBV5-1	14	TRBJ2-3	CASSFPRDTDTQYF	TGCGCCAGCAGCTTCCCCCGTGATACAGATACGCAGTATTTT
few	-	TRBV5-1	13	TRBJ2-7	CASSRTRDYEQYF	TGCGCCAGCAGCCGGACGAGAGACTACGAGCAGTACTTC
few	-	TRBV12-3/TRBV12-4	14	TRBJ2-7	CASSRRLSSYEQYF	TGTGCCAGCAGCCGGCGACTATCTTCCTACGAGCAGTACTTC
-	-	TRBV11-2	16	TRBJ1-1	CASSLIRGPWGTEAFF	TGTGCCAGCAGCTTAATCCGGGGCCCTTGGGGCACTGAAGCTTTCTTT
-	-	TRBV18	15	TRBJ2-7	CASSPQNRGFYEQYF	TGTGCCAGCTCACCACAAAATAGGGGATTCTACGAGCAGTACTTC
few	TRBD1	TRBV10-3	14	TRBJ1-1	CAISWDRGDTEAFF	TGTGCCATCAGTTGGGACAGGGGGGATACTGAAGCTTTCTTT
many	TRBD2	TRBV12-3/TRBV12-4	11	TRBJ2-1	CASGVGTSPFF	TGTGCCAGCGGGGTCGGGACTAGTCCGTTCTTC
many	-	TRBV20-1	13	TRBJ1-1	CSASRTLNTEAFF	TGCAGTGCTTCTCGGACCCTAAACACTGAAGCTTTCTTT
-	-	TRBV7-9	14	TRBJ2-1	CASSSRGPDNEQFF	TGTGCCAGCAGCTCCCGGGGGCCGGACAATGAGCAGTTCTTC
-	TRBD1	TRBV7-9	14	TRBJ2-7	CASSAGTALNEQYF	TGTGCCAGCAGTGCCGGGACAGCCCTAAACGAGCAGTACTTC
many	-	TRBV5-1	14	TRBJ2-5	CASSRDRRGETQYF	TGCGCCAGCAGCCGGGACAGGCGGGGGGAGACCCAGTACTTC
many	-	TRBV24-1	13	TRBJ2-2	CATSDAGDRELFF	TGTGCCACCAGTGATGCAGGCGACCGGGAGCTGTTTTTT
many	TRBD2	TRBV27	16	TRBJ2-1	CASSWTLAGGYNEQFF	TGTGCCAGCAGTTGGACACTAGCGGGAGGGTACAATGAGCAGTTCTTC
many	TRBD1	TRBV5-1	16	TRBJ2-5	CASSLRTGGKSGTQYF	TGCGCCAGCAGCCTTCGGACAGGGGGCAAGTCTGGGACCCAGTACTTC
-	TRBD1	TRBV10-3	13	TRBJ1-1	CATGDRGDTEAFF	TGTGCCACCGGCGACAGGGGGGACACTGAAGCTTTCTTT
many	-	TRBV20-1	15	TRBJ2-2	CSARDPLANTGELFF	TGCAGTGCTAGAGATCCCCTAGCGAACACCGGGGAGCTGTTTTTT
few	-	TRBV6-5	14	TRBJ2-5	CASSYNRGSETQYF	TGTGCCAGCAGTTATAATCGGGGGTCGGAGACCCAGTACTTC
few	-	TRBV6-1	14	TRBJ2-5	CASSAGFGQETQYF	TGTGCCAGCAGTGCAGGGTTCGGTCAAGAGACCCAGTACTTC
-	TRBD2	TRBV30	19	TRBJ2-1	CAWRSRLAGLSLSYNEQFF	TGTGCCTGGAGATCCCGATTAGCGGGATTAAGTCTGTCCTACAATGAGCAGTTCTTC
many	-	TRBV5-1	16	TRBJ2-2	CASSSGLTTNTGELFF	TGCGCCAGCAGCAGCGGACTTACCACGAACACCGGGGAGCTGTTTTTT
-	-	TRBV5-1	14	TRBJ1-2	CASRLEQGYYGYTF	TGCGCCAGCAGATTGGAACAGGGCTACTATGGCTACACCTTC
many	TRBD2	TRBV7-2	17	TRBJ2-3	CASSLPGTSGRTDTQYF	TGTGCCAGCAGCTTACCCGGGACTAGCGGGAGAACAGATACGCAGTATTTT
-	-	TRBV27	13	TRBJ2-7	CASSYGAYYEQYF	TGTGCCAGCAGTTACGGGGCTTACTACGAGCAGTACTTC
-	-	TRBV12-3/TRBV12-4	11	TRBJ2-5	CASGRTQTQYF	TGTGCCAGCGGCAGGACACAGACCCAGTACTTC
few	TRBD1	TRBV5-1	16	TRBJ2-7	CASSEKGAPPYYEQYF	TGCGCCAGCAGCGAAAAGGGGGCCCCTCCTTATTACGAGCAGTACTTC
many	-	TRBV6-4	12	TRBJ2-2	CASSDSAGELFF	TGTGCCAGCAGTGACTCCGCCGGGGAGCTGTTTTTT
few	TRBD1	TRBV20-1	15	TRBJ2-3	CSAPGQVPHTDTQYF	TGCAGTGCTCCTGGACAGGTTCCGCACACAGATACGCAGTATTTT
-	-	TRBV12-3/TRBV12-4	13	TRBJ1-3	CASSRIDGNTIYF	TGTGCCAGCAGCCGCATAGATGGAAACACCATATATTTT
many	TRBD2	TRBV5-1	17	TRBJ2-1	CASSSAGGSGRANEQFF	TGCGCCAGCAGCTCTGCTGGCGGGAGCGGGAGGGCTAATGAGCAGTTCTTC
many	-	TRBV20-1	13	TRBJ2-3	CSAKDPLGDTQYF	TGCAGTGCCAAGGACCCGCTGGGAGATACGCAGTATTTT
few	-	TRBV7-2	15	TRBJ2-5	CASSPRMSQWETQYF	TGTGCCAGCAGCCCAAGGATGAGCCAATGGGAGACCCAGTACTTC
many	-	TRBV12-3/TRBV12-4	14	TRBJ2-1	CATGIGRVVDEQFF	TGTGCCACCGGGATTGGCAGAGTGGTCGATGAGCAGTTCTTC
many	-	TRBV29-1	11	TRBJ1-1	CSVEDSLGAFF	TGCAGCGTTGAAGACTCCCTGGGGGCTTTCTTT
few	TRBD2	TRBV19	14	TRBJ2-2	CASTFLAGAQELFF	TGTGCCAGTACCTTCCTAGCGGGAGCTCAGGAGCTGTTTTTT
few	-	TRBV28	16	TRBJ1-1	CASSFRKFTQVTEAFF	TGTGCCAGCAGTTTTCGGAAGTTTACTCAGGTCACTGAAGCTTTCTTT
-	TRBD2	TRBV3-1	14	TRBJ2-3	CASSSSGLSYTQYF	TGTGCCAGCAGCTCTAGCGGGTTGAGTTATACGCAGTATTTT
-	TRBD1	TRBV7-6	17	TRBJ2-2	CASSLAQGARNTGELFF	TGTGCCAGCAGCTTAGCCCAGGGGGCGCGAAACACCGGGGAGCTGTTTTTT
many	-	TRBV20-1	15	TRBJ2-5	CSAPQQGIPSETQYF	TGCAGTGCACCCCAACAGGGAATCCCTAGCGAGACCCAGTACTTC
many	-	TRBV5-1	15	TRBJ2-1	CASSWPGDGGDEQFF	TGCGCCAGCAGCTGGCCCGGAGACGGGGGCGATGAGCAGTTCTTC
many	-	TRBV7-9	13	TRBJ2-1	CASSERGTDEQFF	TGTGCCAGCAGCGAACGGGGAACTGATGAGCAGTTCTTC
many	-	TRBV20-1	13	TRBJ2-7	CSARTFSSYEQYF	TGCAGTGCACGGACATTTAGCTCCTACGAGCAGTACTTC
many	-	TRBV20-1	18	TRBJ1-5	CSARDRRVGAASNQPQHF	TGCAGTGCTAGAGATAGACGGGTGGGGGCCGCTAGCAATCAGCCCCAGCATTTT
many	-	TRBV5-1	16	TRBJ2-7	CASSVPEAQRSYEQYF	TGCGCCAGCAGCGTCCCAGAGGCACAGAGATCCTACGAGCAGTACTTC
many	TRBD2	TRBV5-1	16	TRBJ2-1	CASSTLTSGAYNEQFF	TGCGCCAGCAGCACCCTGACTAGCGGTGCCTACAATGAGCAGTTCTTC
few	-	TRBV5-1	16	TRBJ2-7	CASSSPEGSFAYEQYF	TGCGCCAGCAGCTCCCCCGAGGGGAGCTTTGCCTACGAGCAGTACTTC
few	-	TRBV6-1	14	TRBJ1-1	CASRATSLNTEAFF	TGTGCCAGCAGGGCGACATCTCTGAACACTGAAGCTTTCTTT
many	TRBD2	TRBV12-3/TRBV12-4	16	TRBJ2-7	CASRPVFGRSSYEQYF	TGTGCCAGCAGGCCCGTCTTCGGGAGGAGCTCCTACGAGCAGTACTTC
many	TRBD2	TRBV6-1	15	TRBJ2-7	CASSRSTSGSHEQYF	TGTGCCAGCAGTCGATCGACTAGCGGGAGCCACGAGCAGTACTTC
many	TRBD2	TRBV29-1	15	TRBJ2-1	CSVEWEGRSYNEQFF	TGCAGCGTTGAATGGGAGGGCCGCTCCTACAATGAGCAGTTCTTC
few	-	TRBV10-3	17	TRBJ2-2	CAISESGPGDLTGELFF	TGTGCCATCAGTGAGTCGGGGCCAGGGGACCTCACCGGGGAGCTGTTTTTT
few	TRBD2	TRBV20-1	12	TRBJ2-7	CSAMRGGYEQYF	TGCAGTGCTATGCGGGGAGGGTACGAGCAGTACTTC
many	TRBD1	TRBV24-1	14	TRBJ2-1	CATKTGPDGNEQFF	TGTGCCACCAAGACAGGGCCTGATGGGAATGAGCAGTTCTTC
many	-	TRBV5-1	13	TRBJ1-4	CASSLKGDEKLFF	TGCGCCAGCAGCTTGAAAGGGGATGAAAAACTGTTTTTT
few	TRBD2	TRBV5-1	17	TRBJ2-3	CASSLDGREGRLSTQYF	TGCGCCAGCAGCTTGGATGGACGGGAGGGCAGGTTGAGTACGCAGTATTTT
few	-	TRBV19	13	TRBJ2-1	CASRSEGLGEQFF	TGTGCCAGTAGATCGGAGGGATTGGGGGAGCAGTTCTTC
-	-	TRBV5-5	13	TRBJ2-1	CASSSPTENEQFF	TGTGCCAGCAGCTCCCCAACGGAGAATGAGCAGTTCTTC
-	TRBD2	TRBV20-1	17	TRBJ2-3	CSARGLPAGVRSDTQYF	TGCAGTGCTAGGGGCCTTCCAGCGGGAGTTAGGTCAGATACGCAGTATTTT
many	-	TRBV12-3/TRBV12-4	13	TRBJ2-7	CASSFLGEYEQYF	TGTGCCAGCAGCTTCTTGGGAGAATACGAGCAGTACTTC